The clone carrying this T cell receptor beta chain was seen only once. With 3 bases removed from V and 6 bases from J, the gap between germline ends came to 4 bases. From germline, CDR1 is LNHDA and CDR2 SQIVND (reference sequence). The CDR3 runs to 11 residues. Only in-frame clones appear in the TCRdb table, and some are missing; sequencing was by immunoSEQ multiplex PCR. The sample records tens of thousands of clones, more than 75% being singletons. The data derive from a study of blood T cell repertoires in COVID-19. Study-level background: Samples representing acute and convalescent COVID-19 were sourced from the United States, Italy and Spain. T cells, B-cell-depleted T cells, or PBMCs provided the cDNA or gDNA that served as material.

Sequenced sample: peripheral blood. This clonotype was sampled from a man between 70 and 80 years old with acute or convalescent COVID-19. The gene calls are TRBV19 and TRBJ2-3; D is unclear. This CDR3 reads CASSIGDTQYF. CDR3 in DNA: TGTGCCAGTAGTATCGGGGATACGCAGTATTTT.